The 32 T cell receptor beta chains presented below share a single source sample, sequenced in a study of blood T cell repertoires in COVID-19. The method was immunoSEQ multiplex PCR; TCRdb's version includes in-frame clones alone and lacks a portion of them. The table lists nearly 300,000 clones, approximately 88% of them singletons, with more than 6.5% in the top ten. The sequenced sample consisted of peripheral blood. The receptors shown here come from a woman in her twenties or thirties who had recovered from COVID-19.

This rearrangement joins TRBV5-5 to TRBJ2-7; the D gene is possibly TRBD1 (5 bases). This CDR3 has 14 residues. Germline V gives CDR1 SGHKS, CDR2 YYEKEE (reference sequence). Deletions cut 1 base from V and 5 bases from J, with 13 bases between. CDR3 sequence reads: CASSLFQGADEQYF. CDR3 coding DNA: TGTGCCAGCAGCTTGTTCCAGGGCGCGGACGAGCAGTACTTC.

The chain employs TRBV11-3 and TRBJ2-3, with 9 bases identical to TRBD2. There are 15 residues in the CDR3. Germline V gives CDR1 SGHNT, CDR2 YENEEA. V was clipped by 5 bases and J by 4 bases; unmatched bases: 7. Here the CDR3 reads CASSLGAGGPDTQYF. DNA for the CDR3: TGTGCCAGCAGCCTCGGGGCGGGGGGGCCAGATACGCAGTATTTT.

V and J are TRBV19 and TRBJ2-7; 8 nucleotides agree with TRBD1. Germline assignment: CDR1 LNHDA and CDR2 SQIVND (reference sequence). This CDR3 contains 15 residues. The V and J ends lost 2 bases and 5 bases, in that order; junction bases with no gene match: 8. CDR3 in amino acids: CASSIMAGGFDEQYF. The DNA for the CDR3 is TGTGCCAGTAGTATAATGGCAGGGGGCTTTGACGAGCAGTACTTC.

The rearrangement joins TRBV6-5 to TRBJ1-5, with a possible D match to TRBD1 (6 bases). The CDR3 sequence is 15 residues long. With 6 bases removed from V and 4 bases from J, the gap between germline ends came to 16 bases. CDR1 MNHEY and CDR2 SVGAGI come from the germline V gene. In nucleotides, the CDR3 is TGTGCCAGCAGCACACTGACAGGAGTTAATCAGCCCCAGCATTTT. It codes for CASSTLTGVNQPQHF.

CDR3: CASEKPGQPYGYTF. For the CDR3, the DNA is TGTGCCAGCGAAAAACCGGGACAGCCCTATGGCTACACCTTC. The chain recombines TRBV25-1 with TRBJ1-2; 7 positions match TRBD1. Germline V gives CDR1 MGHDK, CDR2 SYGVNS. The CDR3 spans 14 residues. V shed 8 bases and J 4 bases; nucleotides not matched to a gene: 10.

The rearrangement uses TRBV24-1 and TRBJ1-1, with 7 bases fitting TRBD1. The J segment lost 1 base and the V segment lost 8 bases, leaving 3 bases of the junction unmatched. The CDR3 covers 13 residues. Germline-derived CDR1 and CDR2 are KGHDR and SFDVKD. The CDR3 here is CATKGQKNTEAFF. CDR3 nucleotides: TGTGCCACCAAGGGACAGAAGAACACTGAAGCTTTCTTT.

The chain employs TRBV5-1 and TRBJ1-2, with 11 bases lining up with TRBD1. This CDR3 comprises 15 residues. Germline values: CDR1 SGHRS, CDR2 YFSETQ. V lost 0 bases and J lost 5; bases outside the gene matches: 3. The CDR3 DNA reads TGCGCCAGCAGCTTGGAGGGACAGGGGGTATATGGCTACACCTTC. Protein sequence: CASSLEGQGVYGYTF.

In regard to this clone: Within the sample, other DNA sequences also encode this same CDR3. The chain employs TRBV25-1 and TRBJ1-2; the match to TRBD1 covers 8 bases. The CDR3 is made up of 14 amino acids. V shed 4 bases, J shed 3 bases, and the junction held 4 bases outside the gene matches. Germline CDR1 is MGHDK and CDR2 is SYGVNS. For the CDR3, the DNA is TGTGCCAGCAGTGGCGACAGGGGCTACTATGGCTACACCTTC. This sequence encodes CASSGDRGYYGYTF.

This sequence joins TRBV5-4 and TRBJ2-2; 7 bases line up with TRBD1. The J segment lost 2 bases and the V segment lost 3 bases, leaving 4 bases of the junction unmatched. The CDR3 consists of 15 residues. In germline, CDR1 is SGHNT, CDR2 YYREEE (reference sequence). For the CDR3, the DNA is TGTGCCAGCAGCTCTCGGGACAGAAACACCGGGGAGCTGTTTTTT. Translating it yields CASSSRDRNTGELFF.

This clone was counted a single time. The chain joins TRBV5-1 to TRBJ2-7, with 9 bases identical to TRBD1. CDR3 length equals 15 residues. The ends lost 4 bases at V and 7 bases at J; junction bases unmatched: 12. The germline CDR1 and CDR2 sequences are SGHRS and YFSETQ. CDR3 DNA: TGCGCCAGCAGCATCACCGGGACAGGGTTTGGTGAGCAGTACTTC. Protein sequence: CASSITGTGFGEQYF.

This CDR3 reads CASSVGRSIMNTEAFF. The CDR3 DNA follows: TGTGCCAGCAGTGTGGGCCGATCAATCATGAACACTGAAGCTTTCTTT. The chain recombines TRBV6-1 with TRBJ1-1; D uncertain. The CDR3 covers 16 residues. Trimming left V 4 bases short and J 0 bases short, with 15 bases between. Germline loops: CDR1 MNHNS, CDR2 SASEGT.

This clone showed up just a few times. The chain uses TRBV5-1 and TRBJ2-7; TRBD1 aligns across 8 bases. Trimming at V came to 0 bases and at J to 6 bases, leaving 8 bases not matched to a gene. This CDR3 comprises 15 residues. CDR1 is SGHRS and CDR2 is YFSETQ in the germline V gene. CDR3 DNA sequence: TGCGCCAGCAGCTTGGAAGGCCAGGGGGCGCGCGAGCAGTACTTC. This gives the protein CASSLEGQGAREQYF.

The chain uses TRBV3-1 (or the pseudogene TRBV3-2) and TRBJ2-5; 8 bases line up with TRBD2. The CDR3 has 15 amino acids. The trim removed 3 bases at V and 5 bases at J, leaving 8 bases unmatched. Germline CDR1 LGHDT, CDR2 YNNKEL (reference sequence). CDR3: CASSQGTRPGETQYF. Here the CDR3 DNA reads TGTGCCAGCAGCCAGGGGACTAGGCCGGGGGAGACCCAGTACTTC.

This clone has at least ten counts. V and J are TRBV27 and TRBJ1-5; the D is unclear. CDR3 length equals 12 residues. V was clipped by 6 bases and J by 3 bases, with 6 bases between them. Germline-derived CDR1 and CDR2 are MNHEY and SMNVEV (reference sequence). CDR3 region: CASRTFNQPQHF. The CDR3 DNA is TGTGCCAGCAGAACTTTCAATCAGCCCCAGCATTTT.

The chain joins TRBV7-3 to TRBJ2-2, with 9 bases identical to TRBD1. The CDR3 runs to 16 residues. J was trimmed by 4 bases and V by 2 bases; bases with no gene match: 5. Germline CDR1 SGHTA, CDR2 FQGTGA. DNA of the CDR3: TGTGCCAGCAGCTTATATGGGACAGGGACCACCGGGGAGCTGTTTTTT. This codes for CASSLYGTGTTGELFF.

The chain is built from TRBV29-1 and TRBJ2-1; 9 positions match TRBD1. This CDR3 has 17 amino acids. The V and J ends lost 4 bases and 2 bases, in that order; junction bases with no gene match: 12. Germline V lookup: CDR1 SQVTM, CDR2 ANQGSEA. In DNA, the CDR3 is TGCAGCGTTGTGGGACAGGGATACAGAGGGACCTACAATGAGCAGTTCTTC. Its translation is CSVVGQGYRGTYNEQFF.

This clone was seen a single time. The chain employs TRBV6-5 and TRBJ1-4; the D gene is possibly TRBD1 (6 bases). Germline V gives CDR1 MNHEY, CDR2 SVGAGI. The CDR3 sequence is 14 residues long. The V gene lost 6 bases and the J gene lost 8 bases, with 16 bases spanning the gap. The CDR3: CASRTTGSREKLFF. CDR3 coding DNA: TGTGCCAGCAGAACTACAGGGAGTCGGGAAAAACTGTTTTTT.

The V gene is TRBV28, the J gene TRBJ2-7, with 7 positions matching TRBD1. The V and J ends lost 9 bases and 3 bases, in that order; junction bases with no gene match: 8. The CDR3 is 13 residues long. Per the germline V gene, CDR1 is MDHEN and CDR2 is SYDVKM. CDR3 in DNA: TGTGCCAGTGGATCGACAGGGAACTACGAGCAGTACTTC. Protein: CASGSTGNYEQYF.

CDR3 DNA sequence: TGCGCCAGCAGCTTGAGGTTAGGGTCCAGGGGGCGGGAAGCTTTCTTT. It codes for CASSLRLGSRGREAFF. The J gene is TRBJ1-1, the V gene TRBV5-1, with 8 bases lining up with TRBD1. This CDR3 comprises 16 residues. The V gene's germline CDR1 is SGHRS and CDR2 YFSETQ. J was trimmed by 8 bases and V by 1 base; bases with no gene match: 13.

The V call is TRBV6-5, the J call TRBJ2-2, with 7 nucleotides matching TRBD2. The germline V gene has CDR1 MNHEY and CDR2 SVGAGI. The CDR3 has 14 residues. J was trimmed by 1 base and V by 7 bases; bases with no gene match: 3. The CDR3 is CASKIAGNTGELFF. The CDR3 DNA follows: TGTGCCAGCAAGATAGCGGGGAACACCGGGGAGCTGTTTTTT.

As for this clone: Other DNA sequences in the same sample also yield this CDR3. The CDR3: CASSLQGGETQYF. CDR3 in DNA: TGTGCCAGCAGTTTACAGGGTGGGGAGACCCAGTACTTC. The chain employs TRBV12-3 or TRBV12-4 and TRBJ2-5, with D perhaps matching TRBD1 (5 bases). V was cut by 2 bases and J by 5 bases, with 9 bases left in between. The CDR3 is 13 amino acids.

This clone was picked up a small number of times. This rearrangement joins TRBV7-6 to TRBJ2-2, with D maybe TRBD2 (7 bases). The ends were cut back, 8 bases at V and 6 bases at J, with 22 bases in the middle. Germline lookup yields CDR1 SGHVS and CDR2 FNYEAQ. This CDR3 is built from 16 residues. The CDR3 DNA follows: TGTGCCAGCGGGGCAGGGGCTAGCGGTGCCCCCGGGGAGCTGTTTTTT. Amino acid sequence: CASGAGASGAPGELFF.

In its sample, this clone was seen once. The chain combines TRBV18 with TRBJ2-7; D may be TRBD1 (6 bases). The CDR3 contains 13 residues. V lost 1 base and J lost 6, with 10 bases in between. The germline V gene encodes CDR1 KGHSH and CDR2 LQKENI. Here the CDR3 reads CASSPQNRVEQYF. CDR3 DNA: TGTGCCAGCTCACCACAGAACAGGGTCGAGCAGTACTTC.

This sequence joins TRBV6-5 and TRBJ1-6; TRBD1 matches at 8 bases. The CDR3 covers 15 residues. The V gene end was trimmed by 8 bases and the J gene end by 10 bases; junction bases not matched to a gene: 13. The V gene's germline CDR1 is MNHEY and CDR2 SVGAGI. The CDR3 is CASRAGWTGTSPLHF. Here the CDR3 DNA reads TGTGCCAGCCGAGCCGGTTGGACAGGGACCTCACCCCTCCACTTT.

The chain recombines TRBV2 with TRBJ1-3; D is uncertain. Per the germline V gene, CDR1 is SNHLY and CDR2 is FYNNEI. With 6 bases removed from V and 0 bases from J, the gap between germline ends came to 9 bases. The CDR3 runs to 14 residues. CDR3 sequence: CASRVQISGNTIYF. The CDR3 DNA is TGTGCCAGCAGAGTACAGATCTCTGGAAACACCATATATTTT.

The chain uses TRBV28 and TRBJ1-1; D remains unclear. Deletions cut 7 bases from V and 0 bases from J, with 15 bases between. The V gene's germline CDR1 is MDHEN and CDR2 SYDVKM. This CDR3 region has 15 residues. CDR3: CASNPRRDLNTEAFF. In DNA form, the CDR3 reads TGTGCCAGCAACCCTCGCCGGGATCTGAACACTGAAGCTTTCTTT. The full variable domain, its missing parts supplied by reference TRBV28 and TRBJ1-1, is DVKVTQSSRYLVKRTGEKVFLECVQDMDHENMFWYRQDPGLGLRLIYFSYDVKMKEKGDIPEGYSVSREKKERFSLILESASTNQTSMYLCASNPRRDLNTEAFFGQGTRLTVV.

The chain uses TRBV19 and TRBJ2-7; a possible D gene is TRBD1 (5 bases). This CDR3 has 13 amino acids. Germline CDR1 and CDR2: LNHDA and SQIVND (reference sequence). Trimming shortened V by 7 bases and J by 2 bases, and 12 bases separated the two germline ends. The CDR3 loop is CASMRQQTYEQYF. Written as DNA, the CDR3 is TGTGCCAGTATGAGACAGCAAACCTACGAGCAGTACTTC. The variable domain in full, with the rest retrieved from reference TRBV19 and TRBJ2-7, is DGGITQSPKYLFRKEGQNVTLSCEQNLNHDAMYWYRQDPGQGLRLIYYSQIVNDFQKGDIAEGYSVSREKKESFPLTVTSAQKNPTAFYLCASMRQQTYEQYFGPGTRLTVT.

DNA for the CDR3: TGTGCCAGCAGCTTATATAAGCTCCCGCGGGGTGAAAAACTGTTTTTT. Its protein is CASSLYKLPRGEKLFF. The chain couples TRBV7-8 to TRBJ1-4, with unresolved D. The germline V gene encodes CDR1 SGHVS and CDR2 FQNEAQ. The V and J ends lost 2 bases and 7 bases respectively, with 17 bases between them. This CDR3 has 16 amino acids.

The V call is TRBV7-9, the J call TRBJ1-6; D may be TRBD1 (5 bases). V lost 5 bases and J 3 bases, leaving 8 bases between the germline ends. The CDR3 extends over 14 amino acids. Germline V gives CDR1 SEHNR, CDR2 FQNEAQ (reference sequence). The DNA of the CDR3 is TGTGCCAGCAGCGAGGACATCTATAATTCACCCCTCCACTTT. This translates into CASSEDIYNSPLHF.

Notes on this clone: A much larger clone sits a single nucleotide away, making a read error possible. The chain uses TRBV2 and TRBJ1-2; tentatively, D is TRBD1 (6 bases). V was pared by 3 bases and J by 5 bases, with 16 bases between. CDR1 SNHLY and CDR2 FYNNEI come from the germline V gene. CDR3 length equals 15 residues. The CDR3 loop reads CASSDAGGGGYGYTF. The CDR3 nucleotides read TGTGCCAGCAGTGACGCGGGGGGAGGGGGTTATGGCTACACCTTC.

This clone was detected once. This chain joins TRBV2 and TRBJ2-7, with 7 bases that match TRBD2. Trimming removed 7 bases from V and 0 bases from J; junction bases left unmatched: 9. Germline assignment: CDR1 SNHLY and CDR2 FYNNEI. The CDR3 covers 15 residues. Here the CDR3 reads CASKGRLAVSYEQYF. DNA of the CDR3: TGTGCCAGCAAGGGGAGGCTAGCGGTCTCCTACGAGCAGTACTTC.

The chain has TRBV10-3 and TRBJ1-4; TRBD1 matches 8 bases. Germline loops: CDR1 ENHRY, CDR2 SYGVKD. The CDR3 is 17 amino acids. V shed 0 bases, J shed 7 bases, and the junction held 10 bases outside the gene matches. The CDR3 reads CAISESRTGQIGEKLFF. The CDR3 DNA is TGTGCCATCAGTGAGTCGAGGACAGGGCAGATTGGTGAAAAACTGTTTTTT.